Listed below are T cell receptor beta chains from one sample, sequenced in a study of blood T cell repertoires in COVID-19. Clones were read by immunoSEQ multiplex PCR, and TCRdb kept only the in-frame ones, dropping some. The sample has approximately 280,000 clones, 75% to 90% seen once. The specimen sequenced was peripheral blood. These receptors all stem from a man in his forties or fifties with acute or convalescent COVID-19. Both conserved end residues are part of each CDR3. D genes are given only for firm matches. The size field is filled for only some rows; it gives once, few, many or a size class.

d_gene: -; abundance: -; len: 13; j_gene: TRBJ1-1; v_gene: TRBV19; CDR3nt: TGTGCCACCCATACGGACAAGAACACTGAAGCTTTCTTT; CDR3aa: CATHTDKNTEAFF
d_gene: -; abundance: -; len: 15; j_gene: TRBJ2-3; v_gene: TRBV2; CDR3nt: TGTGCCAGCAACCTGGACAGCCCGCGGGGGGATACGCAGTATTTT; CDR3aa: CASNLDSPRGDTQYF
d_gene: -; abundance: once; len: 13; j_gene: TRBJ1-5; v_gene: TRBV25-1; CDR3nt: TGTGCCAGCCCGGACAGCGACGATCAGCCCCAGCATTTT; CDR3aa: CASPDSDDQPQHF
d_gene: -; abundance: -; len: 15; j_gene: TRBJ2-1; v_gene: TRBV7-2; CDR3nt: TGTGCCAGCAGCTTAGTACGGGGGGCTAACAATGAGCAGTTCTTC; CDR3aa: CASSLVRGANNEQFF
d_gene: -; abundance: -; len: 13; j_gene: TRBJ2-2; v_gene: TRBV5-8; CDR3nt: TGTGCCAACAAGGACGGGAGTAGCGGGGAGCTGTTTTTT; CDR3aa: CANKDGSSGELFF
d_gene: TRBD1; abundance: -; len: 16; j_gene: TRBJ2-3; v_gene: TRBV5-8; CDR3nt: TGTGCCAGCAGCTTCGGCGGGACAGGGGGCCCAGATACGCAGTATTTT; CDR3aa: CASSFGGTGGPDTQYF
d_gene: TRBD1; abundance: -; len: 14; j_gene: TRBJ2-4; v_gene: TRBV29-1; CDR3nt: TGCAGCGTTGAAGAGGCAGGGGGCCCGGACATTCAGTACTTC; CDR3aa: CSVEEAGGPDIQYF
d_gene: TRBD1; abundance: -; len: 14; j_gene: TRBJ1-2; v_gene: TRBV18; CDR3nt: TGTGCCAGCTCAGAACAGGGGGAAATCTATGGCTACACCTTC; CDR3aa: CASSEQGEIYGYTF
d_gene: -; abundance: -; len: 14; j_gene: TRBJ1-5; v_gene: TRBV4-1; CDR3nt: TGCGCCAGCAGCCAAGAGTCTCAGGATCAGCCCCAGCATTTT; CDR3aa: CASSQESQDQPQHF
d_gene: -; abundance: few; len: 14; j_gene: TRBJ1-2; v_gene: TRBV9; CDR3nt: TGTGCCAGCAGCGAGGGGGTCACGCCCTATGGCTACACCTTC; CDR3aa: CASSEGVTPYGYTF
d_gene: TRBD1; abundance: -; len: 13; j_gene: TRBJ1-2; v_gene: TRBV19; CDR3nt: TGTGCCAGTAGTGCCCGGGACAGGGATGGCTACACCTTC; CDR3aa: CASSARDRDGYTF
d_gene: -; abundance: -; len: 14; j_gene: TRBJ1-2; v_gene: TRBV6-4; CDR3nt: TGTGCCAGCAGTGCCGGAGGTGCTCAGGATGGCTACACCTTC; CDR3aa: CASSAGGAQDGYTF
d_gene: -; abundance: -; len: 15; j_gene: TRBJ2-1; v_gene: TRBV24-1; CDR3nt: TGTGCCACCAGTGATTTGGGGGGGTTCAAAAATGAGCAGTTCTTC; CDR3aa: CATSDLGGFKNEQFF
d_gene: -; abundance: -; len: 16; j_gene: TRBJ1-6; v_gene: TRBV6-6; CDR3nt: TGTGCCAGCACGCTTGGTAGTACAGGAAGTTATTCACCCCTCCACTTT; CDR3aa: CASTLGSTGSYSPLHF
d_gene: -; abundance: -; len: 14; j_gene: TRBJ2-5; v_gene: TRBV7-8; CDR3nt: TGTGCCAGCAGCCTGGGGGACTTCGCGGAGACCCAGTACTTC; CDR3aa: CASSLGDFAETQYF
d_gene: TRBD1; abundance: -; len: 14; j_gene: TRBJ1-1; v_gene: TRBV9; CDR3nt: TGTGCCAGCAGCGTAACCGGGACAGGGAGTGAAGCTTTCTTT; CDR3aa: CASSVTGTGSEAFF
d_gene: TRBD1; abundance: -; len: 16; j_gene: TRBJ1-3; v_gene: TRBV6-6; CDR3nt: TGTGCCAGCAGTTCGTCCGGGACAGGGACTGGAAACACCATATATTTT; CDR3aa: CASSSSGTGTGNTIYF
d_gene: -; abundance: -; len: 14; j_gene: TRBJ2-1; v_gene: TRBV7-9; CDR3nt: TGTGCCAGCAGTTCCCCCGACAGCTACAATGAGCAGTTCTTC; CDR3aa: CASSSPDSYNEQFF
d_gene: -; abundance: -; len: 16; j_gene: TRBJ1-3; v_gene: TRBV9; CDR3nt: TGTGCCAGCAGCGTAGGTACGCGATCAAATGGAAACACCATATATTTT; CDR3aa: CASSVGTRSNGNTIYF
d_gene: -; abundance: -; len: 12; j_gene: TRBJ2-1; v_gene: TRBV12-5; CDR3nt: TGTGCTAGTGGTCAGGGTATCAATGAGCAGTTCTTC; CDR3aa: CASGQGINEQFF
d_gene: TRBD1; abundance: -; len: 10; j_gene: TRBJ2-1; v_gene: TRBV12-3/TRBV12-4; CDR3nt: TGTGCCAGCAGTGGACAGGGGCAGTTCTTC; CDR3aa: CASSGQGQFF
d_gene: -; abundance: -; len: 14; j_gene: TRBJ2-3; v_gene: TRBV5-6; CDR3nt: TGTGCCAGCAGCTTGGGAGGCGGCACAGATACGCAGTATTTT; CDR3aa: CASSLGGGTDTQYF
d_gene: -; abundance: -; len: 15; j_gene: TRBJ2-7; v_gene: TRBV7-7; CDR3nt: TGTGCCAGCAGCTTAGACGGGAAGGTTTCCTACGAGCAGTACTTC; CDR3aa: CASSLDGKVSYEQYF